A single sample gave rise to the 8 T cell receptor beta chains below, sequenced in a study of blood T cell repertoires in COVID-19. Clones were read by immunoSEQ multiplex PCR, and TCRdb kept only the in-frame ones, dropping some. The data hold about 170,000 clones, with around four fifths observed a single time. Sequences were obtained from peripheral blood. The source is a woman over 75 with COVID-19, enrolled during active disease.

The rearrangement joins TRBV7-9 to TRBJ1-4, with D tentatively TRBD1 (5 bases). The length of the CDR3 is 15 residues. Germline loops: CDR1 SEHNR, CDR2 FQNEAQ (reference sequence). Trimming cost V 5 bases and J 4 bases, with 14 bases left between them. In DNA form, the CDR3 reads TGTGCCAGCAGCCCCAGGGAGGGAGGTAATGAAAAACTGTTTTTT. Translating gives CASSPREGGNEKLFF.

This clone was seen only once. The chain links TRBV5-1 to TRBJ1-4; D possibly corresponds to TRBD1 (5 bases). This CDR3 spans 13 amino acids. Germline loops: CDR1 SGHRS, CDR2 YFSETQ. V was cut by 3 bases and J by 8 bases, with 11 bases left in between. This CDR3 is CASSYQGGEKLFF. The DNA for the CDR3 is TGCGCCAGCAGCTACCAGGGTGGGGAAAAACTGTTTTTT.

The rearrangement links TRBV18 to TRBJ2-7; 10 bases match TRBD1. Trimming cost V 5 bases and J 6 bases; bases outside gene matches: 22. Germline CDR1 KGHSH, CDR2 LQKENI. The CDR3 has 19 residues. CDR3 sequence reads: CASSEVSTGTGDLLGEQYF. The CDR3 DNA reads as TGTGCCAGCTCAGAGGTCTCAACAGGGACAGGGGACCTATTGGGCGAGCAGTACTTC.

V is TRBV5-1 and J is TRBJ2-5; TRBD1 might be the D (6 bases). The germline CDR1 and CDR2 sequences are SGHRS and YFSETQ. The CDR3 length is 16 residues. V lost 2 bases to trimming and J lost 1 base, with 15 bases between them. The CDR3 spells CASSFQGLDAQETQYF. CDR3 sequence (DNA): TGCGCCAGCAGCTTCCAGGGGCTAGATGCCCAAGAGACCCAGTACTTC. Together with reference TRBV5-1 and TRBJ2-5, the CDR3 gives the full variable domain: KAGVTQTPRYLIKTRGQQVTLSCSPISGHRSVSWYQQTPGQGLQFLFEYFSETQRNKGNFPGRFSGRQFSNSRSEMNVSTLELGDSALYLCASSFQGLDAQETQYFGPGTRLLVL.

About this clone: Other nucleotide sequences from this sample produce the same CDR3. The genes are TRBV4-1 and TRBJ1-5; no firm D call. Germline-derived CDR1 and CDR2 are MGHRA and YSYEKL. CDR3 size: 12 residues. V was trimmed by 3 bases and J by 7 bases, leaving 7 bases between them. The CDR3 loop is CASSQAGQPQHF. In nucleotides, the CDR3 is TGCGCCAGCAGCCAGGCGGGACAGCCCCAGCATTTT.

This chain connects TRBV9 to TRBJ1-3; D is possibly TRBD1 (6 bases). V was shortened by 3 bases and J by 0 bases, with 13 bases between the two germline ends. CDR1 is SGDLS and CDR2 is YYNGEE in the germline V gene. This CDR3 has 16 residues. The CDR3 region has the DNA TGTGCCAGCAGCGGTCGCTGGGGGCACTCTGGAAACACCATATATTTT. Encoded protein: CASSGRWGHSGNTIYF.

The CDR3 coding sequence is TGTGCCAGCAGTGAAGCGGGACTGCCCTCCTACGAGCAGTACTTC. Protein: CASSEAGLPSYEQYF. The chain couples TRBV6-1 to TRBJ2-7; perhaps TRBD2 as D (6 bases). The germline V and J ends were trimmed by 0 bases and 0 bases, with 9 bases remaining between them. Germline V gene data show CDR1 as MNHNS and CDR2 as SASEGT. The CDR3 length is 15 residues.

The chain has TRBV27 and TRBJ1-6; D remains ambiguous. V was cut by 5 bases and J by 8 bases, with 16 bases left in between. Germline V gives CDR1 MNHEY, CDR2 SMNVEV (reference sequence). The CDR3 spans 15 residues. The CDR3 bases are TGTGCCAGCAGTGCGCTCGTGGGCGCAGATTCACCCCTCCACTTT. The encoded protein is CASSALVGADSPLHF.